These 28 T cell receptor beta chains came from one sample sequenced in a study of immune cell composition in non-small cell lung cancer (dated by TCRdb to the late 2010s). Receptor libraries were prepared by the immunoSEQ multiplex PCR assay. As stored in TCRdb, this immuneACCESS dataset retains in-frame rearrangements with V and J assigned. A fraction of the clones does not appear; measured against another copy, unresolved V genes explain less than half of the discrepancy, and the remainder lacks a known reason. For this sample there are approximately 4,000 clones; 60% to 75% appear just once. The top ten constitute approximately 22% of the sample. The sequenced sample consisted of lung tumor tissue. These receptor sequences come from a human donor with non-small cell lung cancer.

The gene calls are TRBV4-1 and TRBJ2-7; D gene ambiguous. From germline, CDR1 is MGHRA and CDR2 YSYEKL. This CDR3 has 14 residues. Trimming shortened V by 1 base and J by 1 base, and 8 bases separated the two germline ends. CDR3 protein: CASSQGAESYEQYF. The CDR3 DNA reads as TGCGCCAGCAGCCAAGGGGCGGAGTCCTACGAGCAGTACTTC.

In nucleotides, the CDR3 is TGTGCCTGGGGCCACAAGGGGGTTAGCAATCAGCCCCAGCATTTT. Its protein product is CAWGHKGVSNQPQHF. This chain joins TRBV30 and TRBJ1-5; weak D call: TRBD1 (6 bases). CDR1 and CDR2 (germline): GTSNPN, SVGIG (reference sequence). The ends were cut back, 5 bases at V and 0 bases at J, with 14 bases in the middle. The CDR3 covers 15 residues.

The chain couples TRBV7-2 to TRBJ2-7; D may be TRBD1 (5 bases). Trimming cost V 7 bases and J 1 base, with 11 bases left between them. The CDR3 has 13 residues. Germline CDR1 and CDR2: SGHTA and FQGNSA. CDR3 loop: CASTGDRSYEQYF. For the CDR3, the DNA is TGTGCCAGCACAGGTGACAGATCCTACGAGCAGTACTTC.

The J gene is TRBJ2-1, the V gene TRBV5-1; no clear D gene. Trimming shortened V by 0 bases and J by 5 bases, and 9 bases separated the two germline ends. Germline V gene lookup returns CDR1 SGHRS and CDR2 YFSETQ. CDR3 size: 14 residues. The CDR3 DNA reads TGCGCCAGCAGCTTGGACGGCCCCAACAATGAGCAGTTCTTC. Translation gives CASSLDGPNNEQFF.

This clone was seen just once. The chain carries TRBV2 and TRBJ2-2; 13 bases are shared with TRBD2. With V trimmed by 5 bases and J by 5 bases, 11 bases remained unmatched. CDR1 is SNHLY and CDR2 is FYNNEI in the germline V gene. This CDR3 spans 18 amino acids. CDR3 sequence: CASSSDDRTSGGTGELFF. The CDR3 region has the DNA TGTGCCAGCAGTTCCGACGATAGGACTAGCGGGGGAACCGGGGAGCTGTTTTTT.

The chain couples TRBV29-1 to TRBJ2-5, with D uncertain. Germline V lookup: CDR1 SQVTM, CDR2 ANQGSEA. CDR3 length: 15 residues. V gave up 1 base and J gave up 5 bases, with 17 bases separating them. The CDR3 nucleotides are TGCAGCGTTGAAGGCGGTGGGTATGTGGGTGAGACCCAGTACTTC. This encodes CSVEGGGYVGETQYF.

The V call is TRBV9, the J call TRBJ2-3; 7 positions agree with TRBD1. J lost 6 bases, V lost 3 bases, and 7 bases had no gene match. The V gene's germline CDR1 is SGDLS and CDR2 YYNGEE. This CDR3 region has 14 residues. As DNA, the CDR3 is TGTGCCAGCAGCGCCCGACAGGGCCTGGATACGCAGTATTTT. Amino acids: CASSARQGLDTQYF.

The chain carries TRBV28 and TRBJ1-4, with TRBD1 identical over 8 bases. With V trimmed by 5 bases and J by 8 bases, 10 bases remained unmatched. CDR1 is MDHEN and CDR2 is SYDVKM in the germline V gene. The CDR3 totals 15 residues. The CDR3 here is CASSHTGGQSEKLFF. Written as DNA, the CDR3 is TGTGCCAGCAGTCACACAGGGGGACAGAGCGAAAAACTGTTTTTT.

The V gene is TRBV30, the J gene TRBJ1-5; the D gene is possibly TRBD1 (6 bases). V was shortened by 1 base and J by 7 bases, with 11 bases between the two germline ends. Germline V CDR1 and CDR2: GTSNPN, SVGIG (reference sequence). This CDR3 is 13 amino acids long. The CDR3 spells CAWSGLQGQPQHF. In DNA form, the CDR3 reads TGTGCCTGGAGTGGATTACAGGGCCAGCCCCAGCATTTT.

This chain connects TRBV5-1 to TRBJ2-1; TRBD1 matches 8 bases. Germline CDR1 reads SGHRS; CDR2 reads YFSETQ. The CDR3 consists of 14 residues. After removal of 3 bases from V and 9 bases from J, the junction contained 8 bases not matched to a gene. In nucleotides, the CDR3 is TGCGCCAGCAGCTCTGGGACAGGCGATATTGAGCAGTTCTTC. This codes for CASSSGTGDIEQFF. Full variable domain (remainder filled in from reference TRBV5-1 and TRBJ2-1): KAGVTQTPRYLIKTRGQQVTLSCSPISGHRSVSWYQQTPGQGLQFLFEYFSETQRNKGNFPGRFSGRQFSNSRSEMNVSTLELGDSALYLCASSSGTGDIEQFFGPGTRLTVL.

The rearrangement joins TRBV6-5 to TRBJ1-4; TRBD1 is a possible D gene (5 bases). Trimming cost V 8 bases and J 5 bases, with 18 bases left between them. The CDR3 has 15 amino acids. CDR1 MNHEY and CDR2 SVGAGI come from the germline V gene. The CDR3, as DNA: TGTGCCAGCCGACGGGACGCGGTGCCGAATGAAAAACTGTTTTTT. Protein: CASRRDAVPNEKLFF.

This chain links TRBV19 with TRBJ2-7; D possibly corresponds to TRBD2 (6 bases). Germline CDR1 reads LNHDA; CDR2 reads SQIVND (reference sequence). V gave up 4 bases and J gave up 0 bases, with 16 bases separating them. The CDR3 extends over 16 amino acids. This CDR3 reads CASSTFLARSSYEQYF. The CDR3 nucleotides are TGTGCCAGTAGTACCTTCCTAGCGAGGAGCTCCTACGAGCAGTACTTC. The whole variable domain, filled in from reference TRBV19 and TRBJ2-7, reads DGGITQSPKYLFRKEGQNVTLSCEQNLNHDAMYWYRQDPGQGLRLIYYSQIVNDFQKGDIAEGYSVSREKKESFPLTVTSAQKNPTAFYLCASSTFLARSSYEQYFGPGTRLTVT.

In this sample, this clone turned up a few times. J is TRBJ1-2 and V is TRBV7-9; D uncertain. This CDR3 comprises 12 residues. Looked up from germline, CDR1 is SEHNR and CDR2 is FQNEAQ (reference sequence). The germline V and J ends were trimmed by 1 base and 4 bases, with 4 bases remaining between them. In nucleotides, the CDR3 is TGTGCCAGCAGCTTAGGGGGCTATGGCTACACCTTC. Encoded protein: CASSLGGYGYTF.

This chain connects TRBV7-2 to TRBJ2-7, with 9 bases matching TRBD2. J was trimmed by 2 bases and V by 1 base; bases with no gene match: 6. The CDR3 contains 16 residues. CDR1 and CDR2 from the germline V gene are SGHTA and FQGNSA. CDR3 DNA: TGTGCCAGCAGCTTAGTCGCGCGGGAGGGCCCCTACGAGCAGTACTTC. Translated, it gives CASSLVAREGPYEQYF.

The CDR3 region is CASSATSGRLYEQYF. Here the CDR3 DNA reads TGTGCCAGCAGCGCAACTAGCGGGAGACTCTACGAGCAGTACTTC. J is TRBJ2-7 and V is TRBV7-9; the match to TRBD2 covers 11 bases. Looked up from germline, CDR1 is SEHNR and CDR2 is FQNEAQ (reference sequence). V lost 5 bases, J lost 3 bases, and 6 bases stayed unmatched. The CDR3 extends over 15 amino acids.

The V gene is TRBV30, the J gene TRBJ2-1; unclear D gene. The CDR3 is 9 amino acids. Trimming pared 6 bases from V and 5 bases from J, leaving 2 bases between. Looked up from germline, CDR1 is GTSNPN and CDR2 is SVGIG (reference sequence). CDR3 region: CACDNEQFF. In DNA, the CDR3 is TGTGCCTGCGACAATGAGCAGTTCTTC.

This chain connects TRBV25-1 to TRBJ2-5; 15 nucleotides match TRBD2. This CDR3 contains 17 residues. With V trimmed by 5 bases and J by 5 bases, 9 bases remained unmatched. Germline V CDR1 and CDR2: MGHDK, SYGVNS. CDR3 nucleotide sequence: TGTGCCAGCAGTCCCGGACTAGCGGGGGGGCCCCGGGAGACCCAGTACTTC. Translated: CASSPGLAGGPRETQYF.

This clone was picked up a small number of times. The gene calls are TRBV6-4 and TRBJ2-3, with TRBD1 matching over 9 bases. This CDR3 has 14 amino acids. V gave up 5 bases and J gave up 4 bases; unmatched junction bases: 4. Germline assignment: CDR1 MRHNA and CDR2 SNTAGT. CDR3 sequence: CASSRDRVSDTQYF. CDR3 sequence (DNA): TGTGCCAGCAGTCGGGACAGGGTATCAGATACGCAGTATTTT.

The V and J genes are TRBV9 and TRBJ2-5, with 10 bases that match TRBD1. CDR3 size: 15 residues. Germline V gene sequence: CDR1 SGDLS, CDR2 YYNGEE. J lost 9 bases, V lost 4 bases, and 12 bases had no gene match. The CDR3 spells CASSPGGQGLRAQYF. The CDR3 nucleotides read TGTGCCAGCAGCCCTGGGGGACAGGGGCTCAGGGCCCAGTACTTC.

The J gene is TRBJ2-7, the V gene TRBV18; weak D call: TRBD1 (6 bases). V was pared by 2 bases and J by 6 bases, with 17 bases between. Germline V gene sequence: CDR1 KGHSH, CDR2 LQKENI. This CDR3 comprises 15 residues. The CDR3 is CASSPRGQGQGEQYF. DNA for the CDR3: TGTGCCAGCTCACCAAGGGGCCAGGGGCAGGGCGAGCAGTACTTC. The full variable domain, completed using reference TRBV18 and TRBJ2-7, is NAGVMQNPRHLVRRRGQEARLRCSPMKGHSHVYWYRQLPEEGLKFMVYLQKENIIDESGMPKERFSAEFPKEGPSILRIQQVVRGDSAAYFCASSPRGQGQGEQYFGPGTRLTVT.

This clone showed up just once. The V gene is TRBV7-9, the J gene TRBJ2-6; D unclear. Germline-derived CDR1 and CDR2 are SEHNR and FQNEAQ (reference sequence). The V end lost 2 bases, the J end lost 0 bases, and 5 bases lay between the germline ends. This CDR3 comprises 15 residues. CDR3 residues: CASSLQSSGANVLTF. DNA for the CDR3: TGTGCCAGCAGCTTACAGAGCTCTGGGGCCAACGTCCTGACTTTC.

This chain links TRBV6-5 with TRBJ1-2; D is ambiguous. The CDR3 loop spans 14 amino acids. V lost 6 bases, J lost 2 bases, and 13 bases lay in between. The V gene's germline CDR1 is MNHEY and CDR2 SVGAGI. The CDR3 DNA reads as TGTGCCAGCAGGGAGGACGGGTCGAACTATGGCTACACCTTC. Translated: CASREDGSNYGYTF.

On this clone itself: The same CDR3 also results from other DNA sequences found in this sample. The chain links TRBV19 to TRBJ1-1; no reliable D call. The CDR3 totals 13 residues. Trimming cost V 6 bases and J 0 bases, with 8 bases left between them. Per the germline V gene, CDR1 is LNHDA and CDR2 is SQIVND (reference sequence). The CDR3 region is CASSPTMNTEAFF. DNA for the CDR3: TGTGCCAGTAGCCCTACCATGAACACTGAAGCTTTCTTT.

This chain uses TRBV5-6 with TRBJ1-6; D remains ambiguous. Per the germline V gene, CDR1 is SGHDT and CDR2 is YYEEEE. The CDR3 spans 14 residues. The germline V and J ends were trimmed by 2 bases and 7 bases, with 10 bases remaining between them. This CDR3 reads CASSFPAENSPLHF. CDR3 coding DNA: TGTGCCAGCAGCTTTCCCGCGGAAAATTCACCCCTCCACTTT.

This chain joins TRBV15 and TRBJ2-1; D is perhaps TRBD2 (6 bases). Trimming removed 5 bases from V and 9 bases from J, with 14 bases in between. In germline, CDR1 is LNHNV, CDR2 YYDKDF (reference sequence). The CDR3 is made up of 13 amino acids. This chain's CDR3 is CATSLGGSFEQFF. The DNA of the CDR3 is TGTGCCACCAGCCTTGGGGGGTCGTTTGAGCAGTTCTTC.

The chain employs TRBV11-2 and TRBJ2-2; 10 nucleotides agree with TRBD1. The ends lost 5 bases at V and 6 bases at J; junction bases unmatched: 12. This CDR3 region has 17 residues. Germline V gives CDR1 SGHAT, CDR2 FQNNGV. The CDR3 DNA reads TGTGCCAGCAGCCGCCGCTTACCGGGACAGGGGTCCGGGGAGCTGTTTTTT. This codes for CASSRRLPGQGSGELFF.

The V and J genes are TRBV6-1 and TRBJ2-5; 7 positions agree with TRBD2. This CDR3 region has 16 residues. Germline assignment: CDR1 MNHNS and CDR2 SASEGT. J lost 7 bases, V lost 0 bases, and 11 bases had no gene match. The CDR3 DNA follows: TGTGCCAGCAGTGAAGCGGGAGGGCTTGTCGGGGGGACCCAGTACTTC. Encoded protein: CASSEAGGLVGGTQYF.

The rearrangement links TRBV6-5 to TRBJ2-1, with 7 bases lining up with TRBD1. The germline CDR1 and CDR2 sequences are MNHEY and SVGAGI. V trimming: 2 bases; J trimming: 8 bases; junction bases outside the gene matches: 9. The CDR3 is 15 residues long. CDR3 sequence (DNA): TGTGCCAGCAGTTACGCAAAAGGACAGGTCGATGAGCAGTTCTTC. Protein product: CASSYAKGQVDEQFF.